The subject of this entry is one TCR beta chain. Its specificity is not known. The source of the sample is a study of long-term antiretroviral therapy in people with HIV. Whole-study findings and limits: ART adherence, viral resistance and therapy changes went unrecorded.

Unmatched junction bases numbered 17, after V lost 5 bases and J lost 0 bases. The CDR3 has 19 residues. The germline V gene has CDR1 MGHRA and CDR2 YSYEKL. The assay, immunoSEQ v3.0, was run at survey level. The table came from immunoSEQ multiplex PCR; TCRdb's copy has only in-frame clones and leaves some out. The table shows about 15,000 clones, with roughly nine tenths occurring only once. The sequencing here drew on unsorted PBMCs, taken 0.3 years after starting antiretroviral therapy. The chain uses TRBV4-1 and TRBJ2-7; 9 bases line up with TRBD2. The sequence derives from a man in his sixties with HIV. CDR3 sequence (DNA): TGCGCCAGCAGCATAAGGGGGTCTAGCGGGGTGTCGAGCTCCTACGAGCAGTACTTC. It encodes CASSIRGSSGVSSSYEQYF.